Included here is one T cell receptor beta chain sequence, with context. The clone's antigen remains unknown. It has no much larger one-base neighbor in the sample; base qualities were not kept. Receptors were amplified or captured by the immunoSEQ multiplex PCR assay. In its TCRdb copy, this immuneACCESS table keeps in-frame sequences only and misses some clones. Where compared with another copy, unresolved V genes explain less than half of these, and the others have no known cause. The sample table holds 350,000 to 450,000 clones, of which about nine tenths were seen once. Over 5.5% of the sample comes from the top ten. The data originate from a study of control samples from healthy donors and cancer patients (dated by TCRdb to the early 2020s). The germline ends are 15 bases apart after V is trimmed by 0 bases and J by 6 bases. The germline V gene encodes CDR1 KGHSH and CDR2 LQKENI. Inclusive of the bounding cysteine and phenylalanine, the CDR3 is 15 residues long. Solely the CDR3 DNA is kept, with 45 bases framed from the first base.

The sequenced sample consisted of PBMCs. This sequence was found in a man in his forties or fifties with head and neck cancer. The sequence is built from TRBV18 and TRBJ2-7, and possibly TRBD1, on 6 matching bases. CDR3 reads: CASSPPVQGASEQYF. DNA sequence: TGTGCCAGCTCACCACCGGTACAGGGTGCATCCGAGCAGTACTTC. Extended through the reference TRBV18 and TRBJ2-7 proteins, this CDR3 yields the full variable domain: NAGVMQNPRHLVRRRGQEARLRCSPMKGHSHVYWYRQLPEEGLKFMVYLQKENIIDESGMPKERFSAEFPKEGPSILRIQQVVRGDSAAYFCASSPPVQGASEQYFGPGTRLTVT.